A single sample gave rise to the 8 T cell receptor beta chains below, sequenced in a study of cytomegalovirus exposure and HLA in healthy donors. The PCR employed 60 Vbeta primers together with 13 Jbeta primers. Some clones are missing from TCRdb's copy, which holds only in-frame ones; the method was immunoSEQ multiplex PCR. The sample includes around 200,000 clones, less than 85% of them seen just once. The sample consisted of PBMCs. Every receptor here comes from a boy under 18 in good health and CMV-seronegative.

The genes are TRBV18 and TRBJ2-7; 11 positions match TRBD1. The germline CDR1 and CDR2 sequences are KGHSH and LQKENI. CDR3 length: 14 amino acids. V trimming: 4 bases; J trimming: 4 bases; junction bases outside the gene matches: 3. In DNA form, the CDR3 reads TGTGCCAGCTCACGGACAGGGGGCATATACGAGCAGTACTTC. The encoded protein is CASSRTGGIYEQYF.

The rearrangement uses TRBV4-3 and TRBJ1-2, with D possibly TRBD1 on 5 matching bases. The V end was cut by 0 bases, the J end by 8 bases, with 13 bases between. CDR1 is LGHNA, CDR2 YSLEER, per germline. The CDR3 runs to 14 residues. The CDR3 DNA follows: TGCGCCAGCAGCCAAGATGGGCAGGGTCGGGGCTACACCTTC. Its translation: CASSQDGQGRGYTF.

A few counts support this clone. The rearrangement uses TRBV29-1 and TRBJ2-7; possibly TRBD2 for D (6 bases). Germline assignment: CDR1 SQVTM and CDR2 ANQGSEA. V lost 0 bases and J 2 bases, leaving 17 bases between the germline ends. The CDR3 has 16 residues. CDR3 protein: CSVEDTVNPGAYEQYF. In DNA form, the CDR3 reads TGCAGCGTTGAAGATACAGTTAACCCGGGGGCCTACGAGCAGTACTTC.

The V gene is TRBV6-5, the J gene TRBJ2-5; D not certain. The CDR3 loop spans 13 amino acids. Trimming pared 2 bases from V and 6 bases from J, leaving 10 bases between. Germline V gene lookup returns CDR1 MNHEY and CDR2 SVGAGI. In DNA, the CDR3 is TGTGCCAGCAGTTACCTGGCGAGGAAGACCCAGTACTTC. It specifies CASSYLARKTQYF.

V gene TRBV11-2 combines with J gene TRBJ2-5, with D hard to call. The germline gives CDR1 SGHAT, CDR2 FQNNGV. This CDR3 contains 13 residues. V lost 0 bases to trimming and J lost 6 bases, with 8 bases between them. The CDR3 loop is CASSLDSPKTQYF. CDR3 bases: TGTGCCAGCAGCTTAGACAGTCCCAAGACCCAGTACTTC.

The V call is TRBV18, the J call TRBJ2-3; possible D gene TRBD2, 6 bases. The CDR3 loop spans 13 amino acids. Trimming cost V 5 bases and J 2 bases, with 8 bases left between them. Germline CDR1 is KGHSH and CDR2 is LQKENI. The CDR3 nucleotides are TGTGCCAGCTCAGCGGGACTCACAGATACGCAGTATTTT. Its translation: CASSAGLTDTQYF. Full variable domain (missing parts from reference TRBV18 and TRBJ2-3): NAGVMQNPRHLVRRRGQEARLRCSPMKGHSHVYWYRQLPEEGLKFMVYLQKENIIDESGMPKERFSAEFPKEGPSILRIQQVVRGDSAAYFCASSAGLTDTQYFGPGTRLTVL.

The rearrangement links TRBV6-1 to TRBJ1-1; tentative D call: TRBD1 (5 bases). V was pared by 5 bases and J by 7 bases, with 17 bases between. The CDR3 length is 14 residues. Germline values: CDR1 MNHNS, CDR2 SASEGT. The CDR3 is CASSWGEGAREAFF. The CDR3 DNA reads as TGTGCCAGCAGTTGGGGGGAGGGAGCCCGTGAAGCTTTCTTT.

This clone was counted between two and nine times. The sample has other DNA sequences that encode this CDR3 too. The chain uses TRBV10-3 and TRBJ2-7, with D possibly TRBD1 on 6 matching bases. The CDR3 consists of 13 residues. The V end was cut by 0 bases, the J end by 4 bases, with 7 bases between. The V gene's germline CDR1 is ENHRY and CDR2 SYGVKD. The CDR3 spells CAISESRGYEQYF. CDR3 in DNA: TGTGCCATCAGTGAGTCAAGGGGGTACGAGCAGTACTTC.